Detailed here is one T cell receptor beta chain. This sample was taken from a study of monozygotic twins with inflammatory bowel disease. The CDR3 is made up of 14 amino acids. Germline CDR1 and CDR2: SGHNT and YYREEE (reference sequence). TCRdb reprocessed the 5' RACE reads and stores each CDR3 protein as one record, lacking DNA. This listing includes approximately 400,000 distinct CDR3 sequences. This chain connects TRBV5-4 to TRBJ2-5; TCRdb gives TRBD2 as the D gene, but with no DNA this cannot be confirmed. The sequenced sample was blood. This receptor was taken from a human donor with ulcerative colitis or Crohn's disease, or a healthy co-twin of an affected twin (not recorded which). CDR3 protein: CASSLAREQETQYF.